This T cell receptor beta chain comes out of a study of blood T cell repertoires in COVID-19. This CDR3 spans 15 amino acids. The V gene end was trimmed by 1 base and the J gene end by 3 bases; junction bases not matched to a gene: 1. In germline, CDR1 is SGHVS, CDR2 FNYEAQ. Sequencing used immunoSEQ multiplex PCR; TCRdb keeps in-frame clones, though not all of them. The data show more than 300,000 clones, with approximately 90% seen just once and about 4.2% held by the top ten. For this clone: This likely came from a read error, as a far larger clone is one base away.

The TCR sequence derives from a man aged 30-40 years who had recovered from COVID-19. This chain connects TRBV7-6 to TRBJ2-2; 8 bases are a match to TRBD1. Source material: PBMCs or T cells enriched from blood (not recorded which). The CDR3 spells CASSLETGDTGELFF. Here the CDR3 DNA reads TGTGCCAGCAGCTTAGAGACAGGGGACACCGGGGAGCTGTTTTTT.